The rows below give T cell receptor beta chains drawn from one sample of a study of Ad26.COV2.S vaccination and SARS-CoV-2 variants. Clones were read by immunoSEQ multiplex PCR, and TCRdb kept only the in-frame ones, dropping some. Of about 400,000 clones listed, roughly 90% are singletons. The material was peripheral blood, obtained in a trial of Ad26.COV2.S vaccine versus placebo. The source is a person aged 18-65 years who received the Ad26.COV2.S COVID-19 vaccine or a placebo. CDR3s include the opening cysteine and the closing phenylalanine or tryptophan. Each record gives: V gene, D gene, CDR3 protein. The D gene is left open where the match is weak.

TRBV19	TRBD2	CASRGTKRGDNEQFF
TRBV7-9	.	CASSLRGAVTEAKNIQYF
TRBV9	.	CASSVVGGPPGELFF
TRBV7-2	.	CASSSDRASWGYTF
TRBV27	.	CASSYRAGSEKLFF
TRBV5-6	.	CASSSTDTGSYEQYF
TRBV6-2/TRBV6-3	.	CASSRPGESYEQYF
TRBV6-2/TRBV6-3	TRBD1	CASSLRTGGAQHF
TRBV15	TRBD2	CATRGSGGDQETQYF
TRBV7-2	.	CASRQQGGEKLFF
TRBV4-3	TRBD1	CASSQDALYVITGVSYEQYF
TRBV5-4	.	CASSLTGTFSGNTIYF
TRBV7-2	TRBD2	CASSRSGGLSSYEQYF
TRBV6-2/TRBV6-3	.	CASSDGSVQPQHF
TRBV7-9	TRBD2	CASSTTSGGPTYEQYF
TRBV10-3	.	CAISDNVITLYGYTF
TRBV7-9	.	CASSLYLGLPEAFF
TRBV28	.	CASMEGTEAFF
TRBV6-5	.	CASRIDRRQTEAFF
TRBV5-1	TRBD2	CASSLYSGGVGETQYF
TRBV27	TRBD2	CASSLSSGGNYEQYF
TRBV19	.	CASSITGSPYRLSYNSPLHF
TRBV19	TRBD2	CASSTRDYATYEQYF
TRBV2	.	CASSEEVRGTQYF
TRBV12-5	.	CASGPRNVGYEQYF
TRBV18	TRBD1	CASSPRDRVPMNTEAFF
TRBV2	.	CASSEFSGFTGELFF
TRBV6-5	.	CASSYARETQYF
TRBV4-1	.	CASSQEWLANTEAFF
TRBV4-2	.	CASSQDRQVRRDQPQHF
TRBV9	.	CASSGLGMAEAFF
TRBV18	.	CASSPVARNTGELFF
TRBV5-1	TRBD1	CASSQTGGQPQHF
TRBV4-1	.	CASSQEERTQETQYF
TRBV24-1	.	CATSDSWEAKNIQYF
TRBV2	.	CASSGRGGATDTQYF
TRBV28	.	CASRSTPTGYSGNTIYF
TRBV7-2	TRBD2	CASSYGRLAGSDKETQYF
TRBV7-2	TRBD2	CASSLRGLAGENTGELFF
TRBV7-9	TRBD1	CASSFPGQGTGNTIYF
TRBV29-1	.	CSVEGFNYGYTF
TRBV5-1	.	CASSLAGGVSETQYF
TRBV14	TRBD2	CASSQGTLAGGETQYF
TRBV6-2/TRBV6-3	.	CASSYSTGRQVNTDTQYF
TRBV30	.	CAWSTGSYEQYF
TRBV24-1	.	CATSDLTPSGYTF
TRBV12-5	.	CASGLDSGTQETQYF
TRBV6-5	.	CASSYSYRPSTDTQYF
TRBV29-1	.	CSVLGHYQETQYF
TRBV24-1	.	CATSDSSRQETQYF
TRBV5-8	TRBD1	CASSLARTGNQPQHF
TRBV6-2/TRBV6-3	TRBD1	CASSSFLRQGSGSNQPQHF
TRBV2	.	CASSVIPYEQYF
TRBV7-2	.	CASSSSPFGDTQYF
TRBV5-4	.	CASSLQTGYEQYF
TRBV6-2/TRBV6-3	.	CASSYYETANYGYTF
TRBV10-3	.	CAAVERANSPLHF
TRBV10-3	.	CAISETGFDEKLFF